This T cell receptor (beta chain) was recorded in a study of PD-1 and CTLA-4 blockade in melanoma. This CDR3 spans 14 amino acids. V shed 5 bases and J shed 7 bases, with 15 bases lying between them. Germline CDR1 reads SGHVS; CDR2 reads FQNEAQ. The data were produced by immunoSEQ multiplex PCR, yet TCRdb's version contains in-frame clones alone and is incomplete. The sample lists about 32,000 clones; about 87% were seen once. The starting material was CD8+ T cells from peripheral blood, obtained from a patient given anti-PD-1 treatment. This TCR came from a human donor with melanoma. This chain connects TRBV7-8 to TRBJ2-1; TRBD1 might be the D (6 bases). The chain's CDR3 is CASSLQGTGNEQFF. The CDR3 nucleotides read TGTGCCAGCAGCCTACAGGGTACTGGAAATGAGCAGTTCTTC. Filled out from reference TRBV7-8 and TRBJ2-1, the complete variable domain reads GAGVSQSPRYKVAKRGQDVALRCDPISGHVSLFWYQQALGQGPEFLTYFQNEAQLDKSGLPSDRFFAERPEGSVSTLKIQRTQQEDSAVYLCASSLQGTGNEQFFGPGTRLTVL.